This TCR beta chain emerged from a study of Graves' ophthalmopathy and Graves' hyperthyroidism. Study context: Prior to any treatment, peripheral blood was collected at the time of initial diagnosis.

This CDR3 spans 10 amino acids. Germline V gene data show CDR1 as PRHDT and CDR2 as FYEKMQ (reference sequence). Trimming removed 5 bases at V and 8 bases at J, with 7 bases between. Findings of the study overall: The model flagged ophthalmopathy progression at 55% to 71% sensitivity and 72% to 85% specificity. Blood also harbored most expanded thyroid clonotypes above 0.001 frequency.

The authors amplified TCR beta CDR3 regions from RNA transcripts. The authors performed first-round RT-PCR with HTBI primers and then a second-round multiplex PCR. MiXCR was run by TCRdb on the multiplex PCR reads, yielding one entry per CDR3 protein. The data hold almost 750,000 distinct CDR3 sequences, with 35% to 50% observed a single time. The PBMC fraction was derived from less than 11 ml of fresh peripheral blood. This clonotype was picked up many times. Its antigen is as yet unknown. This clonotype was sampled from an adult man with Graves' ophthalmopathy. The rearrangement joins TRBV13 to TRBJ2-7; D ambiguous. Sequenced sample: peripheral blood. CDR3 residues: CASSGDKQYF. The CDR3 coding sequence is TGTGCCAGCAGCGGAGACAAGCAGTACTTC.